The 29 T cell receptor beta chains presented below share a single source sample, sequenced in a study of beta chain features in type 1 diabetes. Notes on the study in general: The study found moderately but significantly shorter TCRB CDR3s in all four CD4+ subsets of Type 1 diabetes patients.

These receptors have no identified antigens. Expressed TCRB transcripts were sequenced because the isolated RNA had all been reverse transcribed beforehand. The protocol was immunoSEQ multiplex PCR, while the TCRdb copy is restricted to in-frame clones and leaves out a portion. The table has 600,000 to 700,000 clones, 13% seen once. The specimen sequenced was naive CD4+ T cells from blood. The receptors come from a man aged 18 to 30 with type 1 diabetes.

The sample holds a few counts of this clone. The V gene is TRBV5-4, the J gene TRBJ2-7; 7 nucleotides align to TRBD1. This CDR3 comprises 14 residues. In germline, CDR1 is SGHNT, CDR2 YYREEE (reference sequence). With V trimmed by 3 bases and J by 2 bases, 5 bases remained unmatched. The chain's CDR3 is CASSYRDRPYEQYF. The CDR3 nucleotides read TGTGCCAGCAGCTACCGGGACAGACCCTACGAGCAGTACTTC.

This clone was recorded a few times. The genes are TRBV14 and TRBJ2-7; D unclear. The CDR3 is made up of 14 amino acids. Germline CDR1 and CDR2: SGHDN and FVKESK. V was cut by 0 bases and J by 4 bases, with 10 bases left in between. In DNA, the CDR3 is TGTGCCAGCAGCCAAGAACGCAGGTCGTACGAGCAGTACTTC. Amino acid sequence: CASSQERRSYEQYF.

About this clone itself: Within the sample, other DNA sequences also encode this same CDR3. The rearrangement uses TRBV9 and TRBJ1-1; D is undetermined. The V end lost 0 bases, the J end lost 3 bases, and 6 bases lay between the germline ends. This CDR3 comprises 13 residues. Germline V lookup: CDR1 SGDLS, CDR2 YYNGEE. The CDR3 DNA follows: TGTGCCAGCAGCGTAGTGGCAGACACTGAAGCTTTCTTT. It is translated as CASSVVADTEAFF.

The table lists this clone with a few counts. The rearrangement joins TRBV6-6 to TRBJ2-7; D perhaps matches TRBD1 (6 bases). With 8 bases removed from V and 0 bases from J, the gap between germline ends came to 17 bases. The CDR3 runs to 15 residues. The V gene's germline CDR1 is MNHNY and CDR2 SVGAGI (reference sequence). DNA for the CDR3: TGTGCCAGCGGACCGACAGGAGTAAGCTCCTACGAGCAGTACTTC. It translates to CASGPTGVSSYEQYF.

This clone was observed a handful of times. The chain combines TRBV2 with TRBJ1-2; D might be TRBD1 (5 bases). Trimming took 1 base from V and 8 from J, leaving 14 bases between them. CDR3 length equals 14 residues. Germline lookup yields CDR1 SNHLY and CDR2 FYNNEI. Here the CDR3 DNA reads TGTGCCAGCAGTGAAGTGGCGGGACTAGGGGGCTACACCTTC. Its translation: CASSEVAGLGGYTF. The variable domain in full, with the rest retrieved from reference TRBV2 and TRBJ1-2, is EPEVTQTPSHQVTQMGQEVILRCVPISNHLYFYWYRQILGQKVEFLVSFYNNEISEKSEIFDDQFSVERPDGSNFTLKIRSTKLEDSAMYFCASSEVAGLGGYTFGSGTRLTVV.

The chain employs TRBV30 and TRBJ2-3; TRBD2 might be the D (7 bases). V dropped 7 bases and J dropped 3 bases, with 14 bases sitting between them. Germline CDR1 GTSNPN, CDR2 SVGIG (reference sequence). This CDR3 is built from 13 residues. CDR3 coding DNA: TGTGCCTCGAAGGGGGGGCAGACAGATACGCAGTATTTT. This sequence encodes CASKGGQTDTQYF. Full variable domain (outside the CDR3, taken from reference TRBV30 and TRBJ2-3): SQTIHQWPATLVQPVGSPLSLECTVEGTSNPNLYWYRQAAGRGLQLLFYSVGIGQISSEVPQNLSASRPQDRQFILSSKKLLLSDSGFYLCASKGGQTDTQYFGPGTRLTVL.

This clone came up a few times. This chain links TRBV5-6 with TRBJ1-5; unclear D gene. Between the trimmed V and J ends, which lost 3 bases and 0 bases, there was a span of 4 bases. Germline V gives CDR1 SGHDT, CDR2 YYEEEE. The CDR3 length is 13 residues. The CDR3 spells CASSSDSNQPQHF. The DNA of the CDR3 is TGTGCCAGCAGCTCTGATAGCAATCAGCCCCAGCATTTT.

This clone was seen only a few times. This rearrangement joins TRBV4-2 to TRBJ2-7; D call uncertain. The germline V gene encodes CDR1 LGHNA and CDR2 YNFKEQ. The CDR3 is 15 amino acids. V shed 6 bases and J shed 0 bases, with 15 bases lying between them. CDR3 coding DNA: TGTGCCAGCAGGATCGAAGGGTCTAGCTCCTACGAGCAGTACTTC. Protein: CASRIEGSSSYEQYF.

V gene TRBV10-3 combines with J gene TRBJ2-7; TRBD1 aligns across 7 bases. The V gene end was trimmed by 2 bases and the J gene end by 6 bases; junction bases not matched to a gene: 7. The germline V gene encodes CDR1 ENHRY and CDR2 SYGVKD. The CDR3 is 14 residues long. The CDR3 DNA follows: TGTGCCATCAGTGAGCCACCGACAGGGTTCGAGCAGTACTTC. Translation: CAISEPPTGFEQYF.

This clone was seen a few times. The chain recombines TRBV28 with TRBJ1-1, with D perhaps TRBD1 (6 bases). CDR1 and CDR2 from the germline V gene are MDHEN and SYDVKM. The V end was cut by 6 bases, the J end by 6 bases, with 14 bases between. The CDR3 covers 13 residues. The DNA for the CDR3 is TGTGCCAGCAGCGCCCGGACAGTCGCTGAAGCTTTCTTT. This encodes CASSARTVAEAFF. The complete variable domain, with remaining parts taken from reference TRBV28 and TRBJ1-1, reads DVKVTQSSRYLVKRTGEKVFLECVQDMDHENMFWYRQDPGLGLRLIYFSYDVKMKEKGDIPEGYSVSREKKERFSLILESASTNQTSMYLCASSARTVAEAFFGQGTRLTVV.

This clone was seen only a few times. The rearrangement links TRBV4-1 to TRBJ1-6; 8 bases are shared with TRBD1. The CDR3 runs 17 residues. Looked up from germline, CDR1 is MGHRA and CDR2 is YSYEKL. The trim removed 4 bases at V and 7 bases at J, leaving 12 bases unmatched. The CDR3 loop reads CASSRGPGQGGNSPLHF. The CDR3 nucleotides are TGCGCCAGCAGCCGCGGACCCGGACAGGGAGGAAATTCACCCCTCCACTTT.

This chain uses TRBV5-4 with TRBJ2-7, with TRBD1 matching over 8 bases. CDR3 size: 14 residues. CDR1 and CDR2 (germline): SGHNT, YYREEE (reference sequence). The V gene end was trimmed by 4 bases and the J gene end by 2 bases; junction bases not matched to a gene: 5. CDR3 in DNA: TGTGCCAGCAGCCCAGGGGGCTCGGCCTACGAGCAGTACTTC. Protein sequence: CASSPGGSAYEQYF.

The CDR3 DNA reads TGTGCCAGCAGCTACCAGACAGGGGGCTGGGGGGAGACCCAGTACTTC. Amino acid sequence: CASSYQTGGWGETQYF. This chain links TRBV7-2 with TRBJ2-5; 10 nucleotides line up with TRBD1. This CDR3 has 16 amino acids. V dropped 4 bases and J dropped 5; count of bases not matched to a gene: 10. Germline V gene data show CDR1 as SGHTA and CDR2 as FQGNSA.

A few counts support this clone. The rearrangement joins TRBV18 to TRBJ2-3; D may be TRBD1 (5 bases). The CDR3 totals 15 residues. V lost 6 bases and J lost 6, with 19 bases in between. Germline-derived CDR1 and CDR2 are KGHSH and LQKENI. The CDR3 spells CASSRGADPSDTQYF. In DNA form, the CDR3 reads TGTGCCAGCTCCCGTGGGGCGGATCCCTCTGATACGCAGTATTTT. Full variable domain (missing parts from reference TRBV18 and TRBJ2-3): NAGVMQNPRHLVRRRGQEARLRCSPMKGHSHVYWYRQLPEEGLKFMVYLQKENIIDESGMPKERFSAEFPKEGPSILRIQQVVRGDSAAYFCASSRGADPSDTQYFGPGTRLTVL.

The CDR3 sequence: CAISETVRNTEAFF. CDR3 nucleotides: TGTGCCATCAGTGAAACAGTAAGAAACACTGAAGCTTTCTTT. The rearrangement joins TRBV10-3 to TRBJ1-1; D not certain. CDR1 is ENHRY, CDR2 SYGVKD, per germline. This CDR3 is built from 14 residues. Trimming left V 3 bases short and J 2 bases short, with 10 bases between.

This clone was seen a handful of times. This chain connects TRBV4-1 to TRBJ1-4; D remains ambiguous. Germline values: CDR1 MGHRA, CDR2 YSYEKL. The CDR3 loop spans 14 amino acids. V shed 4 bases and J shed 6 bases, with 12 bases lying between them. The CDR3 nucleotides are TGCGCCAGCAGCCCTGGAAAGGGTTATGAAAAACTGTTTTTT. The encoded protein is CASSPGKGYEKLFF.

This clone was counted only a few times. The V gene is TRBV19, the J gene TRBJ1-5, with D perhaps TRBD1 (5 bases). The ends were cut back, 5 bases at V and 8 bases at J, with 19 bases in the middle. Per the germline V gene, CDR1 is LNHDA and CDR2 is SQIVND (reference sequence). The CDR3 spans 15 residues. CDR3 residues: CASSLRTPSREPQHF. CDR3 bases: TGTGCCAGTAGTCTCCGGACACCCTCTAGGGAGCCCCAGCATTTT. The full variable domain, completed using reference TRBV19 and TRBJ1-5, is DGGITQSPKYLFRKEGQNVTLSCEQNLNHDAMYWYRQDPGQGLRLIYYSQIVNDFQKGDIAEGYSVSREKKESFPLTVTSAQKNPTAFYLCASSLRTPSREPQHFGDGTRLSIL.

The chain has TRBV6-5 and TRBJ2-7, with a tentative D call TRBD1 (5 bases). The CDR3 totals 14 residues. In germline, CDR1 is MNHEY, CDR2 SVGAGI. V was shortened by 2 bases and J by 3 bases, with 11 bases between the two germline ends. The CDR3 DNA sequence: TGTGCCAGCAGTTACGTTAGGGGCGGCTACGAGCAGTACTTC. This translates into CASSYVRGGYEQYF.

CDR3 nucleotides: TGTGCCAGCAGTGAAGGGGACAGGGGGATGAACACTGAAGCTTTCTTT. Protein sequence: CASSEGDRGMNTEAFF. V usage is TRBV6-1 and J usage is TRBJ1-1; TRBD1 matches at 11 bases. The trim removed 1 base at V and 0 bases at J, leaving 1 base unmatched. The CDR3 is 16 amino acids. Per germline, CDR1 MNHNS and CDR2 SASEGT.

The V call is TRBV19, the J call TRBJ2-1, with D tentatively TRBD2 (5 bases). Trimming left V 6 bases short and J 3 bases short, with 9 bases between. The germline V gene encodes CDR1 LNHDA and CDR2 SQIVND (reference sequence). This CDR3 has 13 residues. The CDR3 nucleotides are TGTGCCAGTAGACTAGGGCTCTACAATGAGCAGTTCTTC. Translation gives CASRLGLYNEQFF.

There are a few counts of this clone. V gene TRBV5-4 combines with J gene TRBJ2-2, with D maybe TRBD2 (6 bases). The CDR3 has 13 amino acids. Germline loops: CDR1 SGHNT, CDR2 YYREEE (reference sequence). The V end was cut by 1 base, the J end by 7 bases, with 8 bases between. This CDR3 reads CASSLREDGELFF. DNA for the CDR3: TGTGCCAGCAGCTTGAGGGAGGACGGGGAGCTGTTTTTT.

This clone was picked up a small number of times. The chain combines TRBV29-1 with TRBJ2-3; 8 positions match TRBD2. The length of the CDR3 is 13 residues. Per germline, CDR1 SQVTM and CDR2 ANQGSEA. V shed 7 bases and J 5 bases; nucleotides not matched to a gene: 8. This CDR3 reads CSATPGGGDTQYF. In DNA form, the CDR3 reads TGCAGCGCTACCCCGGGGGGGGGAGATACGCAGTATTTT.

The chain couples TRBV11-3 to TRBJ2-3; a possible D gene is TRBD2 (5 bases). Deletions cut 8 bases from V and 4 bases from J, with 13 bases between. This CDR3 has 13 residues. CDR1 SGHNT and CDR2 YENEEA come from the germline V gene. CDR3 sequence (DNA): TGTGCCAGCCGCCTCGGGGTGGCAGATACGCAGTATTTT. Residues: CASRLGVADTQYF.

This clone was detected a few times. V gene TRBV5-1 combines with J gene TRBJ2-3, with 12 bases that match TRBD2. The CDR3 length is 16 residues. The V segment lost 2 bases and the J segment 3 bases; nucleotides outside the gene matches: 4. The germline V gene has CDR1 SGHRS and CDR2 YFSETQ. CDR3 in amino acids: CASSFQTSGGTDTQYF. In DNA, the CDR3 is TGCGCCAGCAGCTTCCAGACTAGCGGGGGAACAGATACGCAGTATTTT.

This clone has a handful of counts. The V and J genes are TRBV29-1 and TRBJ1-1; TRBD1 matches 9 bases. The CDR3 extends over 13 amino acids. Germline V lookup: CDR1 SQVTM, CDR2 ANQGSEA. V gave up 5 bases and J gave up 6 bases; unmatched junction bases: 7. CDR3 loop: CSVSQGAGAEAFF. CDR3 DNA sequence: TGCAGCGTTTCACAGGGGGCGGGCGCTGAAGCTTTCTTT. The full variable domain, with the rest looked up from reference TRBV29-1 and TRBJ1-1, is SAVISQKPSRDICQRGTSLTIQCQVDSQVTMMFWYRQQPGQSLTLIATANQGSEATYESGFVIDKFPISRPNLTFSTLTVSNMSPEDSSIYLCSVSQGAGAEAFFGQGTRLTVV.

The V gene is TRBV7-6, the J gene TRBJ2-3; D gene uncertain. Trimming stripped 0 bases from V and 6 bases from J, with 13 bases between. Germline V gene data show CDR1 as SGHVS and CDR2 as FNYEAQ. This CDR3 is built from 15 residues. CDR3 sequence: CASSLARTAADTQYF. The CDR3 DNA is TGTGCCAGCAGCTTAGCCCGAACAGCTGCGGATACGCAGTATTTT.

V is TRBV30 and J is TRBJ1-6; D not resolved. This CDR3 contains 14 residues. Trimming took 2 bases from V and 7 from J, leaving 12 bases between them. CDR1 and CDR2 from the germline V gene are GTSNPN and SVGIG (reference sequence). Here the CDR3 reads CAWSSVVPNSPLHF. The CDR3 nucleotides read TGTGCCTGGAGTTCTGTCGTGCCAAATTCACCCCTCCACTTT.

This clone was observed a few times. The CDR3, as DNA: TGTGCCTGGGAGGGAGGAGGGAAGGATTTCTTT. This translates into CAWEGGGKDFF. The rearrangement uses TRBV30 and TRBJ1-1; unclear D gene. Germline V gene lookup returns CDR1 GTSNPN and CDR2 SVGIG (reference sequence). The V gene lost 5 bases and the J gene lost 13 bases, with 17 bases spanning the gap. There are 11 residues in the CDR3. Looking up the rest from reference TRBV30 and TRBJ1-1 gives the full variable domain: SQTIHQWPATLVQPVGSPLSLECTVEGTSNPNLYWYRQAAGRGLQLLFYSVGIGQISSEVPQNLSASRPQDRQFILSSKKLLLSDSGFYLCAWEGGGKDFFGQGTRLTVV.

This clone was seen a few times. The rearrangement links TRBV10-3 to TRBJ1-2, with TRBD1 as a possible D gene (5 bases). This CDR3 spans 15 amino acids. Trimming stripped 6 bases from V and 5 bases from J, with 19 bases between. CDR1 is ENHRY, CDR2 SYGVKD, per germline. The CDR3 protein is CAISVMGTQNYGYTF. CDR3 in DNA: TGTGCCATCAGCGTGATGGGGACCCAGAATTATGGCTACACCTTC.